What follows is one T cell receptor beta chain and its context. Here immunoSEQ multiplex PCR was the method, and the copy in TCRdb shows in-frame clones only, minus some. Counted here are 100,000 to 150,000 clones, around 85% occurring once; the ten biggest clones make up 3.2%. V was clipped by 5 bases and J by 7 bases; unmatched bases: 9. The CDR3 spans 15 residues. Germline V gene data show CDR1 as MDHEN and CDR2 as SYDVKM. These data originate in a study of blood T cell repertoires in COVID-19. Background on the study: PBMCs, B-cell-depleted T cells, or T cells were the source of the cDNA or gDNA that made up the material.

This clonotype was obtained from a woman of 80 years or more with COVID-19, enrolled during active disease. The genes are TRBV28 and TRBJ2-2; 8 bases are shared with TRBD2. Specimen: peripheral blood. CDR3 protein: CASSQTTGGFGELFF. CDR3 in DNA: TGTGCCAGCAGTCAAACTACGGGGGGGTTCGGGGAGCTGTTTTTT.